Listed here are 31 T cell receptor beta chains from one sample, sequenced in a study of T cells expressing NK-cell markers. From its re-call of the 5' RACE reads, TCRdb lists each CDR3 protein once, without DNA. The repertoire table contains about 170,000 distinct CDR3 sequences. The sequenced sample was blood T cells: a sorted CD56 or NKG2C T cell subset, CD4+ or CD8+ T cells, or bulk PBMC T cells (not recorded which). The receptor set was obtained from a man aged 18 to 69 in good health.

V usage is TRBV7-8 and J usage is TRBJ2-1; lacking DNA, the TRBD1 call made by TCRdb goes unchecked. CDR1 and CDR2 from the germline V gene are SGHVS and FQNEAQ. This CDR3 has 15 amino acids. CDR3 region: CASSLVGQGSNEQFF.

The chain links TRBV13 to TRBJ2-1; without DNA, the TCRdb call of TRBD1 cannot be checked. The CDR3 runs 15 residues. Germline V gene sequence: CDR1 PRHDT, CDR2 FYEKMQ (reference sequence). The CDR3: CASSLGLRGDDEQFF.

The chain links TRBV20-1 to TRBJ2-5; TCRdb lists TRBD2, though no DNA is available to test this call. The CDR3 is 18 residues long. CDR1 is DFQATT and CDR2 is SNEGSKA in the germline V gene (reference sequence). CDR3 region: CSARDIGEAGGPQETQYF.

The chain carries TRBV28 and TRBJ2-7; TCRdb designates TRBD2, a call that cannot be tested without DNA. This CDR3 is built from 14 residues. Germline V gives CDR1 MDHEN, CDR2 SYDVKM. The CDR3 loop reads CASSPHSGWYEQYF.

The V gene is TRBV5-6, the J gene TRBJ2-5. CDR3 size: 13 residues. Germline V gene data show CDR1 as SGHDT and CDR2 as YYEEEE. The CDR3 loop reads CASSLWYKETQYF. Full variable domain (missing parts from reference TRBV5-6 and TRBJ2-5): DAGVTQSPTHLIKTRGQQVTLRCSPKSGHDTVSWYQQALGQGPQFIFQYYEEEERQRGNFPDRFSGHQFPNYSSELNVNALLLGDSALYLCASSLWYKETQYFGPGTRLLVL.

This chain uses TRBV12-3 or TRBV12-4 with TRBJ2-7; as DNA is missing, the TRBD1 call by TCRdb cannot be tested. The CDR3 is 13 residues long. CDR3 in amino acids: CASSPTGTYEQYF.

The V call is TRBV6-2 or TRBV6-3, the J call TRBJ1-1. Germline CDR1 is MNHEY and CDR2 is SVGEGT. The length of the CDR3 is 15 residues. CDR3 amino acids: CASSYSFAENTEAFF.

V and J are TRBV2 and TRBJ2-1. Germline V gives CDR1 SNHLY, CDR2 FYNNEI. The CDR3 sequence is 14 residues long. The CDR3 spells CASVSGISYNEQFF.

The J gene is TRBJ1-5, the V gene TRBV27; the TCRdb call, TRBD1, lacks DNA for checking. There are 14 residues in the CDR3. CDR1 is MNHEY, CDR2 SMNVEV, per germline (reference sequence). CDR3 sequence reads: CASSLYRADQPQHF.

The chain has TRBV5-6 and TRBJ2-7. This CDR3 is built from 16 residues. Germline V gene lookup returns CDR1 SGHDT and CDR2 YYEEEE. CDR3 loop: CASSLWVDRSYYEQYF.

The V gene is TRBV13, the J gene TRBJ1-1. Per the germline V gene, CDR1 is PRHDT and CDR2 is FYEKMQ (reference sequence). The CDR3 sequence is 14 residues long. The CDR3 here is CASSPSYGYTEAFF.

J is TRBJ1-2 and V is TRBV13; the D gene TCRdb calls, TRBD1, cannot be checked with no DNA. CDR1 and CDR2 from the germline V gene are PRHDT and FYEKMQ (reference sequence). The CDR3 totals 14 residues. The CDR3 loop reads CASSPPDEIYGYTF.

V usage is TRBV12-3 or TRBV12-4 and J usage is TRBJ2-5; TCRdb names TRBD1, which stays unverified in the absence of DNA. The CDR3 has 14 residues. The CDR3 loop reads CASSLNREQETQYF.

The chain has TRBV5-1 and TRBJ1-4; TCRdb names TRBD1, which stays unverified in the absence of DNA. The CDR3 is made up of 15 amino acids. CDR1 is SGHRS and CDR2 is YFSETQ in the germline V gene. CDR3 protein: CASSPRTYGPEKLFF.

The chain is built from TRBV6-5 and TRBJ2-1; absent DNA, TCRdb's TRBD2 call cannot be checked. The length of the CDR3 is 16 residues. Germline V lookup: CDR1 MNHEY, CDR2 SVGAGI. The CDR3 reads CASSYGRASSYNEQFF.

The chain carries TRBV27 and TRBJ2-6. Germline CDR1 reads MNHEY; CDR2 reads SMNVEV (reference sequence). This CDR3 has 20 amino acids. The CDR3 sequence is CASSPVTGGRSSSGANVLTF. The whole variable domain, filled in from reference TRBV27 and TRBJ2-6, reads EAQVTQNPRYLITVTGKKLTVTCSQNMNHEYMSWYRQDPGLGLRQIYYSMNVEVTDKGDVPEGYKVSRKEKRNFPLILESPSPNQTSLYFCASSPVTGGRSSSGANVLTFGAGSRLTVL.

V and J are TRBV30 and TRBJ1-2. Looked up from germline, CDR1 is GTSNPN and CDR2 is SVGIG (reference sequence). The length of the CDR3 is 12 residues. This CDR3 is CAWSRLSYGYTF.

The genes are TRBV4-2 and TRBJ1-2; TCRdb reports TRBD1, a call that lacks DNA to check it against. This CDR3 has 18 residues. CDR1 LGHNA and CDR2 YNFKEQ come from the germline V gene. The CDR3 region is CASSQGQTGWSFNYGYTF.

V usage is TRBV6-4 and J usage is TRBJ1-2; TCRdb returns TRBD1, unconfirmable since there is no DNA. The CDR3 consists of 15 residues. Germline-derived CDR1 and CDR2 are MRHNA and SNTAGT. This chain's CDR3 is CASSEFPGANYGYTF.

The chain has TRBV9 and TRBJ1-5. The length of the CDR3 is 13 residues. Per germline, CDR1 SGDLS and CDR2 YYNGEE. The CDR3 is CASRVDSNQPQHF.

The chain carries TRBV28 and TRBJ1-6. The length of the CDR3 is 13 residues. Germline V gives CDR1 MDHEN, CDR2 SYDVKM. CDR3 residues: CASQSRFLSPLHF.

V is TRBV7-4 and J is TRBJ1-1. The CDR3 sequence is 16 residues long. Per the germline V gene, CDR1 is SGHVT and CDR2 is SQSDAQ. The CDR3 spells CASSLFFRGAWTEAFF.

The rearrangement joins TRBV6-1 to TRBJ1-4; lacking DNA, the TRBD1 call made by TCRdb goes unchecked. The CDR3 spans 15 residues. CDR1 and CDR2 (germline): MNHNS, SASEGT. The CDR3 sequence is CASSDLTGLSEKLFF.

The chain carries TRBV4-2 and TRBJ2-3; absent DNA, TCRdb's TRBD2 call cannot be checked. Germline-derived CDR1 and CDR2 are LGHNA and YNFKEQ. CDR3 size: 17 residues. The CDR3 protein is CASSQALAGEPLDTQYF.

V is TRBV19 and J is TRBJ2-5; TCRdb's D call, TRBD2, is unchecked because there is no DNA. The CDR3 length is 17 residues. CDR1 is LNHDA, CDR2 SQIVND, per germline (reference sequence). The chain's CDR3 is CASSIPNGLAGRETQYF.

CDR3 in amino acids: CASSPDTAYEQYF. This rearrangement joins TRBV12-3 or TRBV12-4 to TRBJ2-7. The CDR3 extends over 13 amino acids.

The V call is TRBV13, the J call TRBJ2-7; TCRdb lists TRBD1, though no DNA is available to test this call. Germline CDR1 is PRHDT and CDR2 is FYEKMQ (reference sequence). The CDR3 has 16 amino acids. This CDR3 reads CASSLGPGDRGNEQYF.

The chain links TRBV12-3 or TRBV12-4 to TRBJ2-5; TCRdb's D call, TRBD1, is unchecked because there is no DNA. The CDR3 totals 17 residues. CDR3 loop: CASSLAGPGVRTETQYF.

This chain links TRBV12-3 or TRBV12-4 with TRBJ2-5; TCRdb designates TRBD1, a call that cannot be tested without DNA. The CDR3 consists of 16 residues. CDR3: CASSLGGQGIEETQYF.

This sequence joins TRBV9 and TRBJ2-7; checking the TCRdb D call of TRBD1 is not possible without DNA. This CDR3 has 15 residues. Germline assignment: CDR1 SGDLS and CDR2 YYNGEE. Here the CDR3 reads CASSPGTGFIYEQYF.

The V and J genes are TRBV6-5 and TRBJ2-1; the D call of TRBD2 rests on TCRdb alone, since no DNA is present to check it. This CDR3 region has 18 residues. From germline, CDR1 is MNHEY and CDR2 SVGAGI. The CDR3 region is CASSFTLEAGGYHNEQFF.